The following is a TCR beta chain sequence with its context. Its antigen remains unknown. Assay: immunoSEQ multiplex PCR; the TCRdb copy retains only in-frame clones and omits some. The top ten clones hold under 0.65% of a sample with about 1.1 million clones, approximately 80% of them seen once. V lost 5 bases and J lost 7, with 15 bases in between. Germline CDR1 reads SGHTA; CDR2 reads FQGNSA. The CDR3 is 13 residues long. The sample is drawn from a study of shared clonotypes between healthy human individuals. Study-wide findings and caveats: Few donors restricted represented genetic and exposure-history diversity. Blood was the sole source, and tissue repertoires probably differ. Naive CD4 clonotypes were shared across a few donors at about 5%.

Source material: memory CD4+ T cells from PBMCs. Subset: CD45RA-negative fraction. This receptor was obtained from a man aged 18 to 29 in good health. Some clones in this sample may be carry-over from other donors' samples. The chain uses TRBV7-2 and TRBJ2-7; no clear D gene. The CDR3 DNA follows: TGTGCCAGCAGCCCATCGGTCCTTTTGGAGCAGTACTTC. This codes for CASSPSVLLEQYF.